This T cell receptor (beta chain) originates from a study of cytomegalovirus exposure and HLA in healthy donors. Germline assignment: CDR1 SGHRS and CDR2 YFSETQ. This CDR3 comprises 17 residues. Trimming removed 4 bases from V and 2 bases from J; junction bases left unmatched: 13. Study results and caveats: Across donors, presence/absence analyses took sequencing depth to be roughly uniform. When a later analysis was performed, an Asian-associated ancestry cluster reportedly had fewer N-insertions than the approximately 700-donor mean. In a later analysis, at a false discovery rate of 0.05, some 17,000 TCR beta sequences were associated with HLA alleles.

13 Jbeta primers and 60 Vbeta primers were used for the PCR. TCRdb keeps only in-frame clones here, not all; method: immunoSEQ multiplex PCR. The sample lists tens of thousands of clones, 60% to 80% occurring once. With regard to this clone: Its matching antigen is unknown.

The TCR sequence derives from a man aged 30-40 years in good health and CMV-seronegative. Sequencing was done on a sample of PBMCs. This sequence joins TRBV5-1 and TRBJ1-1; 8 bases map to TRBD1. The CDR3 here is CASSLGQGVGSNTEAFF. In nucleotides, the CDR3 is TGCGCCAGCAGCCTTGGACAGGGAGTAGGGTCAAACACTGAAGCTTTCTTT.